One sample yielded the 15 T cell receptor beta chains listed below, sequenced in a study of tissue T cells after allogeneic stem cell transplantation (dated by TCRdb to between 2021 and 2022). The library was produced with the immunoSEQ multiplex PCR assay. TCRdb limited this immuneACCESS table to in-frame rearrangements with V and J called. A share of clones is missing; checked studies link under half to unresolved V genes, and the rest is unexplained. This sample holds roughly 4,000 clones; roughly 47% were observed only once. 7.5% to 9.5% of the sample is in the top ten clones. The sample's time point, from its label and the paper: mouse harvest day 7 after allogeneic transplant. Mouse grafts combined 10^7 T-cell-depleted bone marrow cells with 10^6 splenic CD5+ T cells, given via tail vein injection. The sample consisted of lymph node tissue. The receptors shown here come from a female BALB/c mouse given C57BL/6 T cells with graft-versus-host disease after an allogeneic hematopoietic cell transplant.

On this clone itself: Gene names and germline refer to mouse. The read terminates 1 residue ahead of where the CDR3 ends, so the germline J gene completes it. The chain combines TRBV26 with TRBJ2-2; 9 bases are a match to TRBD1. This CDR3 has 14 residues. Per germline, CDR1 KGHPV and CDR2 FQNQEV (reference sequence). The V and J ends lost 2 bases and 6 bases, in that order; junction bases with no gene match: 1. CDR3 bases read: TGTGCCAGCAGTCTGGGGACAGGGCCCGGGCAGCTCTAC. This translates into CASSLGTGPGQLY. The whole CDR3 protein is CASSLGTGPGQLYF.

This clone was detected only a few times. Genes and germline come from the mouse. Coverage ceases 1 residue before the CDR3 finishes, and the germline J gene fills in the end. The gene calls are TRBV19 and TRBJ1-1; TRBD1 aligns across 8 bases. Germline loops: CDR1 FNHDT, CDR2 SITEND (reference sequence). J gave up 7 bases and V 4 bases, and 0 bases lay outside the gene matches. The CDR3 is 11 residues long. The CDR3 DNA, read in part, is TGTGCCAGCAGTGACAGGGGAGAAGTCTTC. Translation: CASSDRGEVF. The whole CDR3 sequence reads CASSDRGEVFF.

About this clone itself: Mouse names are used for the genes. The read terminates 1 residue ahead of where the CDR3 ends, so the germline J gene completes it. The chain carries TRBV12-1 and TRBJ2-3, with a tentative D call TRBD1 (6 bases). The CDR3 is 14 residues long. V dropped 0 bases and J dropped 2 bases, with 8 bases sitting between them. Germline CDR1 SGHSN, CDR2 HYEKVE. The sequenced part of the CDR3 DNA is TGTGCCAGCTCTCTCCACAGGGTTGCAGAAACGCTGTAT. This sequence encodes CASSLHRVAETLY. The complete CDR3 sequence is CASSLHRVAETLYF.

Remarks on this clone: Mouse gene names and germline throughout. The CDR3 sequence: CASSFFSNERLFF. Partial CDR3 DNA: TGTGCCAGCAGCTTTTTTTCCAACGAAAGATTATTT. The genes are TRBV4 and TRBJ1-4; D gene uncertain. Coverage ceases 1 residue before the CDR3 finishes, and the germline J gene fills in the end. Germline values: CDR1 LGHDT, CDR2 YNNKQL (reference sequence). This CDR3 region has 13 residues. The V gene lost 4 bases and the J gene lost 0 bases, with 3 bases spanning the gap.

Remarks on this clone: Gene names denote mouse genes. The read gets to within 1 residue of the CDR3 end, and the germline J gene fills in the rest. V and J are TRBV26 and TRBJ1-1, with TRBD1 matching 7 bases. There are 13 residues in the CDR3. The J segment lost 2 bases and the V segment lost 4 bases, leaving 1 base of the junction unmatched. Germline V gene data show CDR1 as KGHPV and CDR2 as FQNQEV (reference sequence). The CDR3 loop is CASSQGANTEVFF. The covered CDR3 bases are TGTGCCAGCAGTCAGGGGGCTAACACAGAAGTCTTC.

For this clone: The gene names here belong to mouse. The read ends 1 residue before the CDR3 terminus; that terminus is restored from the germline J gene. The chain has TRBV12-1 and TRBJ2-3, with D possibly being TRBD2 (6 bases). CDR1 is SGHSN and CDR2 is HYEKVE in the germline V gene. V lost 0 bases to trimming and J lost 1 base, with 7 bases between them. This CDR3 is built from 14 residues. This CDR3 reads CASSLVGGAETLYF. CDR3 DNA, as far as it was read: TGTGCCAGCTCTCTCGTGGGGGGTGCAGAAACGCTGTAT.

In regard to this clone: Genes and germline are mouse. The sequence runs out 1 residue before the end of the CDR3; the remainder is reconstructed from the germline J gene. The rearrangement uses TRBV4 and TRBJ2-1, with 7 bases identical to TRBD2. V was pared by 5 bases and J by 4 bases, with 5 bases of the junction left unmatched. Germline-derived CDR1 and CDR2 are LGHDT and YNNKQL (reference sequence). The CDR3 is 14 residues long. The CDR3 loop is CASSLGGLYAEQFF. Incomplete CDR3 DNA: TGTGCCAGCAGCCTTGGGGGGTTGTATGCTGAGCAGTTC.

Only a few counts were recorded for this clone. Gene names are the mouse ones. Sequencing ends 1 residue short of the CDR3 end; the germline J gene provides the rest. This chain uses TRBV3 with TRBJ1-1, with 9 nucleotides matching TRBD1. The ends lost 5 bases at V and 6 bases at J; junction bases unmatched: 7. Germline values: CDR1 SNHLY, CDR2 FYNGKV (reference sequence). The CDR3 has 14 residues. The CDR3 loop is CASSPGTGSAEVFF. The DNA read from the CDR3 is TGTGCCAGCAGCCCCGGGACAGGGAGCGCAGAAGTCTTC.

As to this clone: Mouse germline and gene names are used. The read finishes 1 residue shy of the CDR3 end, and the germline J gene is used to complete it. The rearrangement joins TRBV26 to TRBJ1-3; D gene unclear. The CDR3 has 14 residues. V shed 4 bases and J shed 0 bases, with 7 bases lying between them. Per germline, CDR1 KGHPV and CDR2 FQNQEV (reference sequence). The CDR3: CASSQTHSGNTLYF. The CDR3 DNA, read in part, is TGTGCCAGCAGTCAGACACATTCTGGAAATACGCTCTAT.

This clone occurred a few times. Gene and germline names: mouse. Coverage ceases 1 residue before the CDR3 finishes, and the germline J gene fills in the end. The V and J genes are TRBV12-1 and TRBJ1-1, with 7 bases fitting TRBD1. The CDR3 has 14 amino acids. CDR1 SGHSN and CDR2 HYEKVE come from the germline V gene. Germline trimming cut 0 bases from V and 1 base from J; bases unmatched to any gene: 1. The CDR3 loop reads CASSLWDRNTEVFF. CDR3 DNA, as far as it was read: TGTGCCAGCTCTCTCTGGGACAGAAACACAGAAGTCTTC.

Notes on this clone: The listed genes are named as in mouse. The read ends 1 residue early relative to the CDR3; the germline J gene fills the gap. The chain employs TRBV13-1 and TRBJ2-5; TRBD2 agrees at 8 bases. Trimming removed 4 bases from V and 3 bases from J; junction bases left unmatched: 1. The length of the CDR3 is 13 residues. Germline CDR1 NSHNY, CDR2 SYGAGN. Here the CDR3 reads CASSHWGQDTQYF. CDR3 DNA, as far as it was read: TGTGCCAGCAGTCACTGGGGGCAAGACACCCAGTAC.

Only a few counts were recorded for this clone. The gene names here belong to mouse. The read stops 1 residue short of the end of the CDR3; the missing end is completed from the germline J gene. V gene TRBV12-2 combines with J gene TRBJ1-2; D remains unclear. With 0 bases removed from V and 0 bases from J, the gap between germline ends came to 7 bases. The CDR3 runs to 14 residues. Germline V lookup: CDR1 SGHLS, CDR2 HYDKME. The CDR3: CASSLFDTNSDYTF. The part of the CDR3 DNA that was read is TGTGCCAGCTCTCTCTTCGATACAAACTCCGACTACACC.

As to this clone: Gene and germline names: mouse. The CDR3 extends 1 residue past the end of the read, so its final part is completed from the germline J gene. The chain has TRBV26 and TRBJ1-4; D call uncertain. V was clipped by 6 bases and J by 0 bases, with 5 bases between them. The CDR3 consists of 13 residues. Germline V CDR1 and CDR2: KGHPV, FQNQEV (reference sequence). The sequenced CDR3 bases are TGTGCCAGCAGGCCGATTTCCAACGAAAGATTATTT. Its translation: CASRPISNERLF. The full CDR3 sequence reads CASRPISNERLFF.

This clone appeared once. The gene symbols are mouse symbols. The CDR3 end is not reached by the read, which stops 1 residue before it; the germline J gene fills it in. Different DNA sequences within this sample yield the same CDR3. The chain combines TRBV15 with TRBJ2-2; 7 bases match TRBD1. Germline values: CDR1 SGHND, CDR2 FRSKSL. The CDR3 contains 14 residues. With V trimmed by 5 bases and J by 2 bases, 2 bases remained unmatched. This CDR3 is CASSPGQNTGQLYF. The sequenced CDR3 bases are TGTGCCAGCAGTCCGGGACAGAACACCGGGCAGCTCTAC.

Notes on this clone: Gene names refer to mouse genes. The CDR3 end lies 1 residue beyond the end of the read and is filled in from the germline J gene. V usage is TRBV26 and J usage is TRBJ1-2, with D possibly TRBD1 on 6 matching bases. The CDR3 spans 14 residues. Trimming pared 4 bases from V and 1 base from J, leaving 10 bases between. From germline, CDR1 is KGHPV and CDR2 FQNQEV (reference sequence). CDR3: CASSRRQVNSDYTF. The CDR3 DNA, read in part, is TGTGCCAGCAGTCGGAGACAGGTAAACTCCGACTACACC.